A single sample is the source of the 22 T cell receptor beta chains below, sequenced in a study of Graves' ophthalmopathy and Graves' hyperthyroidism. RNA transcripts yielded amplified TCR beta CDR3 regions. The first-round RT-PCR employed HTBI primers together with the Qiagen OneStep RT-PCR kit. A multiplex PCR was then performed as the second round. MiXCR, applied by TCRdb to the multiplex PCR reads, yields one record per CDR3 protein. The data show about 740,000 distinct CDR3 sequences, 40% seen once. Sequenced input: peripheral blood. The receptors shown here come from an adult man with Graves' ophthalmopathy.

This clonotype was counted between two and nine times. The V call is TRBV5-6, the J call TRBJ2-5; weak D call: TRBD1 (7 bases). Germline lookup yields CDR1 SGHDT and CDR2 YYEEEE. CDR3 length: 15 residues. V shed 4 bases and J shed 6 bases, with 19 bases lying between them. The CDR3 DNA follows: TGTGCCAGCAGCGCGGGGCAGGGGGTGAGAAAGACCCAGTACTTC. It specifies CASSAGQGVRKTQYF. The full variable domain, rest sourced from reference TRBV5-6 and TRBJ2-5, is DAGVTQSPTHLIKTRGQQVTLRCSPKSGHDTVSWYQQALGQGPQFIFQYYEEEERQRGNFPDRFSGHQFPNYSSELNVNALLLGDSALYLCASSAGQGVRKTQYFGPGTRLLVL.

This clonotype has just a few counts. The rearrangement joins TRBV7-3 to TRBJ1-2; D may be TRBD1 (5 bases). The CDR3 extends over 13 amino acids. The germline CDR1 and CDR2 sequences are SGHTA and FQGTGA. CDR3 coding DNA: TGTGCTCCCCGCCCATGGGACAACTATGGCTACACCTTC. This codes for CAPRPWDNYGYTF.

On this clonotype itself: The junction differs from germline at one of its ends, possibly a read error. The J gene is TRBJ1-4, the V gene TRBV10-3, with 9 nucleotides matching TRBD1. CDR1 and CDR2 from the germline V gene are ENHRY and SYGVKD. The CDR3 is made up of 17 amino acids. The CDR3 DNA reads TGTGCCAGCAGTGGACAGGGGTTTATCGGAACTAATGAAAAACTGTTTTTT. Its protein product is CASSGQGFIGTNEKLFF.

With regard to this clonotype: Because it lacks the conserved phenylalanine or tryptophan at the end, this CDR3 is likely a read error. Because the CDR3's place on the DNA is in doubt, the DNA is left out and the CDR3 is given as listed by TCRdb. V and J are TRBV15 and TRBJ1-2. The CDR3 has 8 residues if both end residues are counted. Germline V gene sequence: CDR1 LNHNV, CDR2 YYDKDF (reference sequence). CDR3 region: CATSRGST.

J is TRBJ1-1 and V is TRBV25-1, with TRBD1 matching 11 bases. Trimming took 5 bases from V and 2 from J; bases not matched to a gene: 7. Germline V CDR1 and CDR2: MGHDK, SYGVNS. The CDR3 runs 16 residues. Here the CDR3 DNA reads TGTGCCAGCAGTTACACACGGACAGGGGGCAACACTGAAGCTTTCTTT. This gives the protein CASSYTRTGGNTEAFF.

The chain carries TRBV12-3 or TRBV12-4 and TRBJ2-5, with D tentatively TRBD2 (6 bases). Between the trimmed V and J ends, which lost 3 bases and 6 bases, there was a span of 11 bases. The CDR3 has 13 amino acids. The DNA for the CDR3 is TGTGCCAGCAGTTTGGCCGGGGGAAAGACCCAGTACTTC. Protein product: CASSLAGGKTQYF.

The V call is TRBV24-1, the J call TRBJ2-7; 11 positions agree with TRBD2. This CDR3 has 16 residues. CDR1 and CDR2 (germline): KGHDR, SFDVKD. The junction had 7 bases not matched to a gene; V was cut back by 4 bases and J by 3 bases. The CDR3 sequence: CATSDPGTSGCYEQYF. The DNA of the CDR3 is TGTGCCACCAGTGACCCCGGGACTAGCGGTTGCTACGAGCAGTACTTC.

With respect to this clonotype: Given a much more abundant clone one base away, this may be a read error. This sequence joins TRBV7-9 and TRBJ2-5, with D possibly being TRBD2 (6 bases). This CDR3 is built from 16 residues. The germline V gene has CDR1 SEHNR and CDR2 FQNEAQ (reference sequence). The CDR3 DNA follows: TGTCCCAGCAGCTTAGAAGTATCGGGGGTTGGGGAGACCCAGTACTTC. It translates to CPSSLEVSGVGETQYF. The variable domain in full, with the rest retrieved from reference TRBV7-9 and TRBJ2-5, is DTGVSQNPRHKITKRGQNVTFRCDPISEHNRLYWYRQTLGQGPEFLTYFQNEAQLEKSRLLSDRFSAERPKGSFSTLEIQRTEQGDSAMYLCPSSLEVSGVGETQYFGPGTRLLVL.

A few counts support this clonotype. The rearrangement links TRBV7-8 to TRBJ2-6, with TRBD1 matching over 10 bases. This CDR3 region has 17 residues. V gave up 6 bases and J gave up 0 bases; unmatched junction bases: 5. Looked up from germline, CDR1 is SGHVS and CDR2 is FQNEAQ. The chain's CDR3 is CASSTWTGGSGANVLTF. DNA of the CDR3: TGTGCCAGCAGTACCTGGACAGGGGGCTCTGGGGCCAACGTCCTGACTTTC.

This clonotype came up a few times. With a much larger clone just one base away, this may be a read error. This chain joins TRBV10-3 and TRBJ2-5, with D unclear. Looked up from germline, CDR1 is ENHRY and CDR2 is SYGVKD. The CDR3 totals 12 residues. DNA for the CDR3: TGTGCCAGCAGTTTCACCCAAGAGACCCAGTACTTC. Its protein is CASSFTQETQYF.

This clonotype occurred many times. V usage is TRBV2 and J usage is TRBJ1-5; D is possibly TRBD1 (5 bases). The CDR3 length is 14 residues. Trimming pared 5 bases from V and 3 bases from J, leaving 11 bases between. Germline CDR1 reads SNHLY; CDR2 reads FYNNEI. The CDR3 loop is CASSPRQFNQPQHF. CDR3 nucleotides: TGTGCCAGCAGTCCCAGACAGTTCAATCAGCCCCAGCATTTT.

This clonotype was seen a handful of times. The chain joins TRBV29-1 to TRBJ2-5, with 8 bases that match TRBD1. The germline CDR1 and CDR2 sequences are SQVTM and ANQGSEA. V lost 4 bases to trimming and J lost 9 bases; unmatched junction nucleotides: 10. The CDR3 extends over 13 amino acids. For the CDR3, the DNA is TGCAGCGTTGTAGACAGGGGCAACCAGCCCCAGTACTTC. This sequence encodes CSVVDRGNQPQYF.

This clonotype has more than one count but fewer than ten. V usage is TRBV7-8 and J usage is TRBJ1-5, with D maybe TRBD1 (6 bases). CDR1 SGHVS and CDR2 FQNEAQ come from the germline V gene. CDR3 size: 17 residues. Deletions cut 5 bases from V and 0 bases from J, with 17 bases between. CDR3 in DNA: TGTGCCAGCAGCGATTTTCACGGGACACATAGCAATCAGCCCCAGCATTTT. The encoded protein is CASSDFHGTHSNQPQHF. Filled out from reference TRBV7-8 and TRBJ1-5, the complete variable domain reads GAGVSQSPRYKVAKRGQDVALRCDPISGHVSLFWYQQALGQGPEFLTYFQNEAQLDKSGLPSDRFFAERPEGSVSTLKIQRTQQEDSAVYLCASSDFHGTHSNQPQHFGDGTRLSIL.

The J gene is TRBJ1-5, the V gene TRBV10-3; TRBD1 matches at 10 bases. V was pared by 6 bases and J by 4 bases, with 3 bases of the junction left unmatched. This CDR3 is built from 14 residues. Per the germline V gene, CDR1 is ENHRY and CDR2 is SYGVKD. CDR3: CAIRDRGMNQPQHF. CDR3 nucleotide sequence: TGTGCCATCAGGGACAGGGGGATGAATCAGCCCCAGCATTTT.

This clonotype was detected ten times or more. This chain connects TRBV2 to TRBJ1-1; D is unclear. V lost 2 bases and J 4 bases, leaving 17 bases between the germline ends. The CDR3 loop spans 16 amino acids. CDR1 is SNHLY and CDR2 is FYNNEI in the germline V gene. CDR3 sequence reads: CASSERYHPKGTEAFF. The CDR3 DNA is TGTGCCAGCAGTGAAAGGTATCACCCGAAGGGCACTGAAGCTTTCTTT.

The chain joins TRBV19 to TRBJ2-2; TRBD1 aligns across 8 bases. Germline V gives CDR1 LNHDA, CDR2 SQIVND (reference sequence). J lost 3 bases, V lost 8 bases, and 5 bases had no gene match. The length of the CDR3 is 14 residues. CDR3 in DNA: TGTGCCAGTGTCCGACAGGGGTACACCGGGGAGCTGTTTTTT. Translation gives CASVRQGYTGELFF.

This clonotype was counted a few times. The gene calls are TRBV2 and TRBJ2-2; 11 bases map to TRBD2. The trim removed 6 bases at V and 8 bases at J, leaving 5 bases unmatched. Looked up from germline, CDR1 is SNHLY and CDR2 is FYNNEI. The CDR3 extends over 14 amino acids. As DNA, the CDR3 is TGTGCCAGCAGGCGGACTAGCGGGCCTGGGGAGCTGTTTTTT. It specifies CASRRTSGPGELFF.

This chain uses TRBV12-3 or TRBV12-4 with TRBJ1-1; D is perhaps TRBD1 (5 bases). The CDR3 is made up of 15 amino acids. The V gene lost 3 bases and the J gene lost 0 bases, with 11 bases spanning the gap. The CDR3 sequence: CASSFYQGMNTEAFF. CDR3 DNA sequence: TGTGCCAGCAGTTTTTACCAGGGAATGAACACTGAAGCTTTCTTT.

This clonotype was recorded many times. The rearrangement uses TRBV24-1 and TRBJ1-1; D gene uncertain. This CDR3 has 13 residues. Germline lookup yields CDR1 KGHDR and CDR2 SFDVKD. V lost 0 bases, J lost 1 base, and 2 bases lay in between. This chain's CDR3 is CATSDLTNTEAFF. The CDR3 nucleotides read TGTGCCACCAGTGATTTGACGAACACTGAAGCTTTCTTT.

This clonotype was picked up a small number of times. CDR3 loop: CASSLDGFWGDPNTGELFF. CDR3 nucleotide sequence: TGTGCCAGCAGCTTAGATGGATTCTGGGGCGACCCGAACACCGGGGAGCTGTTTTTT. This sequence joins TRBV25-1 and TRBJ2-2, with a tentative D call TRBD1 (5 bases). The CDR3 loop spans 19 amino acids. Trimming shortened V by 6 bases and J by 0 bases, and 23 bases separated the two germline ends. Germline V CDR1 and CDR2: MGHDK, SYGVNS. Together with reference TRBV25-1 and TRBJ2-2, the CDR3 gives the full variable domain: EADIYQTPRYLVIGTGKKITLECSQTMGHDKMYWYQQDPGMELHLIHYSYGVNSTEKGDLSSESTVSRIRTEHFPLTLESARPSHTSQYLCASSLDGFWGDPNTGELFFGEGSRLTVL.

The chain links TRBV7-9 to TRBJ2-7; TRBD1 aligns across 12 bases. J was trimmed by 0 bases and V by 3 bases; bases with no gene match: 3. The CDR3 runs 16 residues. Germline values: CDR1 SEHNR, CDR2 FQNEAQ (reference sequence). CDR3 nucleotides: TGTGCCAGCAGCTTGGGGACAGGGGGCGTCTCCTACGAGCAGTACTTC. Protein product: CASSLGTGGVSYEQYF.

This clonotype was recorded many times. The chain combines TRBV29-1 with TRBJ2-7; 13 nucleotides match TRBD2. The trim removed 6 bases at V and 2 bases at J, leaving 4 bases unmatched. The CDR3 totals 14 residues. Germline V gene data show CDR1 as SQVTM and CDR2 as ANQGSEA. As DNA, the CDR3 is TGCAGCGTGGGACTAGCGGGATTGGCCTACGAGCAGTACTTC. Translating it yields CSVGLAGLAYEQYF.